One and the same sample provided the 20 T cell receptor beta chains below, sequenced in a study of post-analysis software for immune sequencing data. Study-wide findings and caveats: Five TRBV segments were significantly more frequent in patients than in controls. TRBV5-6, TRBV5-1 and TRBV20-1 were among these segments.

Unique molecular identifiers featured in each of the TCR beta cDNA libraries. In TCRdb, the PCR reads were re-called with MiXCR into one record per CDR3 protein. The sample contains around 710,000 distinct CDR3 sequences, approximately 44% of which appear only once. The antigens of these receptors remain unknown. Input material: blood. These TCRs come from a girl under 18 with multiple sclerosis.

CDR3 region: CASSLTPAGSTDTQYF. CDR3 DNA sequence: TGTGCCAGCAGTTTAACGCCAGCGGGAAGCACAGATACGCAGTATTTT. This chain uses TRBV12-3 or TRBV12-4 with TRBJ2-3; 7 bases map to TRBD2. This CDR3 spans 16 amino acids. Unmatched junction bases numbered 5, after V lost 2 bases and J lost 0 bases.

V usage is TRBV5-1 and J usage is TRBJ1-4; D call uncertain. The CDR3 sequence is 15 residues long. The germline V gene encodes CDR1 SGHRS and CDR2 YFSETQ. V lost 4 bases to trimming and J lost 2 bases, with 12 bases between them. The CDR3 protein is CASSPLAKTNEKLFF. The CDR3 bases are TGCGCCAGCAGCCCCCTCGCGAAGACTAATGAAAAACTGTTTTTT.

There are a few counts of this clonotype. The chain employs TRBV29-1 and TRBJ2-3; tentatively, D is TRBD1 or TRBD2 (6 bases each). V lost 6 bases and J 0 bases, leaving 13 bases between the germline ends. This CDR3 contains 14 residues. Germline-derived CDR1 and CDR2 are SQVTM and ANQGSEA. The CDR3 region has the DNA TGCAGCGTCGTGGGAGGACAGAGCACAGATACGCAGTATTTT. Residues: CSVVGGQSTDTQYF.

This clonotype was found a few times. The rearrangement joins TRBV12-3 or TRBV12-4 to TRBJ2-1; 7 positions agree with TRBD1. The CDR3 has 11 residues. The V and J ends lost 5 bases and 13 bases, in that order; junction bases with no gene match: 5. The DNA for the CDR3 is TGTGCCAGCAGTCCAGACAGGGTCCAGTTCTTC. This sequence encodes CASSPDRVQFF.

J is TRBJ2-6 and V is TRBV6-5, with 11 bases that match TRBD1. The ends lost 0 bases at V and 0 bases at J; junction bases unmatched: 4. Germline V CDR1 and CDR2: MNHEY, SVGAGI. The CDR3 totals 19 residues. The chain's CDR3 is CASSYSKDRGLSGANVLTF. The DNA of the CDR3 is TGTGCCAGCAGTTACTCGAAGGACAGGGGGCTCTCTGGGGCCAACGTCCTGACTTTC.

The rearrangement joins TRBV19 to TRBJ2-7, with 9 bases matching TRBD1. This CDR3 spans 14 amino acids. Germline lookup yields CDR1 LNHDA and CDR2 SQIVND (reference sequence). J lost 3 bases, V lost 1 base, and 1 base had no gene match. CDR3 in amino acids: CASSIGQGDYEQYF. The CDR3 DNA follows: TGTGCCAGTAGTATAGGACAGGGGGACTACGAGCAGTACTTC.

This clonotype turned up a few times. The chain joins TRBV7-9 to TRBJ2-1; D may correspond to TRBD1 or TRBD2 (6 bases each). CDR3 size: 15 residues. From germline, CDR1 is SEHNR and CDR2 FQNEAQ (reference sequence). V was cut by 4 bases and J by 4 bases, with 14 bases left in between. The CDR3 DNA is TGTGCCAGCAGCTGGGGGGCAGGGACGTACAATGAGCAGTTCTTC. It encodes CASSWGAGTYNEQFF. Full variable domain (remainder filled in from reference TRBV7-9 and TRBJ2-1): DTGVSQNPRHKITKRGQNVTFRCDPISEHNRLYWYRQTLGQGPEFLTYFQNEAQLEKSRLLSDRFSAERPKGSFSTLEIQRTEQGDSAMYLCASSWGAGTYNEQFFGPGTRLTVL.

The chain carries TRBV15 and TRBJ2-2; 11 bases align to TRBD2. The germline V gene encodes CDR1 LNHNV and CDR2 YYDKDF (reference sequence). Unmatched junction bases numbered 10, after V lost 6 bases and J lost 7 bases. The CDR3 spans 16 residues. The CDR3 DNA is TGTGCCACCAGTCTCACTAGCGGGAGCTTTTTCGGGGAGCTGTTTTTT. Translated, it gives CATSLTSGSFFGELFF.

The genes are TRBV6-5 and TRBJ2-3; a weak D match, TRBD1 (6 bases). V was clipped by 0 bases and J by 4 bases, with 11 bases between them. The CDR3 is 15 residues long. The germline V gene encodes CDR1 MNHEY and CDR2 SVGAGI. CDR3 in amino acids: CASSYSRGSSDTQYF. Here the CDR3 DNA reads TGTGCCAGCAGTTACTCGAGGGGGTCTTCAGATACGCAGTATTTT.

The chain carries TRBV7-8 and TRBJ2-7; 8 bases fit TRBD2. Germline-derived CDR1 and CDR2 are SGHVS and FQNEAQ. V dropped 5 bases and J dropped 6; count of bases not matched to a gene: 9. CDR3 length: 14 amino acids. The CDR3 reads CASSRERAGVEQYF. CDR3 nucleotides: TGTGCCAGCAGCCGTGAGCGAGCGGGAGTCGAGCAGTACTTC.

This clonotype was seen a few times. This chain uses TRBV20-1 with TRBJ2-3; D is unresolved. CDR1 is DFQATT, CDR2 SNEGSKA, per germline (reference sequence). The CDR3 contains 16 residues. Trimming pared 0 bases from V and 0 bases from J, leaving 13 bases between. CDR3 coding DNA: TGCAGTGCTAGAGATCAAAGTACGTCTAGCACAGATACGCAGTATTTT. Amino acid sequence: CSARDQSTSSTDTQYF.

This rearrangement joins TRBV12-3 or TRBV12-4 to TRBJ2-5; 9 nucleotides line up with TRBD2. CDR3 length: 16 amino acids. J was trimmed by 2 bases and V by 2 bases; bases with no gene match: 6. CDR3 region: CASSLMAGGPQETQYF. The CDR3 region has the DNA TGTGCCAGCAGTTTAATGGCGGGAGGGCCACAAGAGACCCAGTACTTC.

The chain recombines TRBV28 with TRBJ2-1; D not resolved. Germline V gives CDR1 MDHEN, CDR2 SYDVKM. This CDR3 is 14 amino acids long. The V end lost 3 bases, the J end lost 4 bases, and 10 bases lay between the germline ends. Here the CDR3 reads CASSFSGVYNEQFF. The CDR3 DNA reads TGTGCCAGCAGTTTCAGTGGGGTTTACAATGAGCAGTTCTTC.

This clonotype was seen more than once but under ten times. The chain employs TRBV20-1 and TRBJ2-3, with a weak D call TRBD2 (6 bases). The V end was cut by 2 bases, the J end by 0 bases, with 15 bases between. From germline, CDR1 is DFQATT and CDR2 SNEGSKA (reference sequence). This CDR3 spans 16 amino acids. CDR3 region: CSARPGLPTSTDTQYF. CDR3 coding DNA: TGCAGTGCTAGACCGGGACTCCCTACTAGCACAGATACGCAGTATTTT.

This sequence joins TRBV20-1 and TRBJ2-1, with TRBD2 identical over 7 bases. V trimming: 0 bases; J trimming: 10 bases; junction bases outside the gene matches: 12. The CDR3 consists of 15 residues. Per the germline V gene, CDR1 is DFQATT and CDR2 is SNEGSKA (reference sequence). The CDR3 bases are TGCAGTGCTAGAGACCACCCGACTAGCTTGTACGAGCAGTTCTTC. Its protein product is CSARDHPTSLYEQFF.

The chain joins TRBV15 to TRBJ2-6; possible D gene TRBD1, 5 bases. The V gene lost 3 bases and the J gene lost 0 bases, with 15 bases spanning the gap. Per germline, CDR1 LNHNV and CDR2 YYDKDF (reference sequence). The CDR3 runs 18 residues. As DNA, the CDR3 is TGTGCCACCAGCAGGTTCCCACCAGACAGCTCTGGGGCCAACGTCCTGACTTTC. This codes for CATSRFPPDSSGANVLTF.

This rearrangement joins TRBV6-6 to TRBJ1-6, with unresolved D. Per the germline V gene, CDR1 is MNHNY and CDR2 is SVGAGI (reference sequence). V was pared by 2 bases and J by 4 bases, with 6 bases between. This CDR3 is 14 amino acids long. The CDR3 loop reads CASSYRGYNSPLHF. The CDR3 DNA follows: TGTGCCAGCAGTTACCGGGGATATAATTCACCCCTCCACTTT.

This clonotype was counted a single time. This chain joins TRBV15 and TRBJ1-4; a possible D gene is TRBD1 (6 bases). Germline V lookup: CDR1 LNHNV, CDR2 YYDKDF (reference sequence). The CDR3 is made up of 13 amino acids. Trimming removed 1 base from V and 8 bases from J, with 8 bases in between. CDR3 in amino acids: CATSRGGQEKLFF. CDR3 in DNA: TGTGCCACCAGCAGAGGTGGACAGGAAAAACTGTTTTTT. The full variable domain, its missing parts supplied by reference TRBV15 and TRBJ1-4, is DAMVIQNPRYQVTQFGKPVTLSCSQTLNHNVMYWYQQKSSQAPKLLFHYYDKDFNNEADTPDNFQSRRPNTSFCFLDIRSPGLGDTAMYLCATSRGGQEKLFFGSGTQLSVL.

The chain couples TRBV6-5 to TRBJ2-7, with D perhaps TRBD2 (6 bases). Germline V CDR1 and CDR2: MNHEY, SVGAGI. This CDR3 contains 16 residues. Trimming stripped 6 bases from V and 0 bases from J, with 18 bases between. Written as DNA, the CDR3 is TGTGCCAGCAGCCCTGAGAGGGACTTTTTCTCCTACGAGCAGTACTTC. It codes for CASSPERDFFSYEQYF.

CDR3 in DNA: TGCAGTGCTAGAGAGGGACTAGCGGGAGTACCGGATGAGCAGTTCTTC. This codes for CSAREGLAGVPDEQFF. The chain employs TRBV20-1 and TRBJ2-1, with TRBD2 matching over 14 bases. Per the germline V gene, CDR1 is DFQATT and CDR2 is SNEGSKA (reference sequence). Trimming cost V 0 bases and J 8 bases; bases outside gene matches: 6. CDR3 size: 16 residues.